Presented here are 10 T cell receptor beta chains from one specimen sequenced in a study of regulatory T cells in long-lasting Graves disease. Time point: persistent/refractory GD, antithyroid drugs over 5 years with positive TRAb. PBMC-derived RNA was used for the TCR library. For TCR beta, libraries came from iRepertoire HTBI primers and Arm-PCR of CDR3 regions. TCRdb used MiXCR to reprocess the multiplex PCR reads, holding one entry per CDR3 protein. The table lists a few hundred thousand distinct CDR3 sequences, about 20% of them singletons. Source: peripheral blood mononuclear cells (PBMCs), taken when the disease was refractory, from a patient treated with antithyroid drugs. The source of these receptors is a female donor with Graves disease.

Turning to this clonotype: A single base separates this from a much larger clone, so it may be a read error. The gene calls are TRBV18 and TRBJ1-1, with D perhaps matching TRBD1 (5 bases). The CDR3 consists of 14 residues. CDR1 is KGHSH and CDR2 is LQKENI in the germline V gene. Trimming shortened V by 0 bases and J by 1 base, and 6 bases separated the two germline ends. CDR3 DNA: TGTGCCAGCTCACCACCGCAGGGGAACACTGAAGCTTTCTTT. Translation: CASSPPQGNTEAFF. Full variable domain (missing parts from reference TRBV18 and TRBJ1-1): NAGVMQNPRHLVRRRGQEARLRCSPMKGHSHVYWYRQLPEEGLKFMVYLQKENIIDESGMPKERFSAEFPKEGPSILRIQQVVRGDSAAYFCASSPPQGNTEAFFGQGTRLTVV.

This clonotype has more than one count but fewer than ten. This chain links TRBV18 with TRBJ1-1; 7 positions match TRBD1. In germline, CDR1 is KGHSH, CDR2 LQKENI. The CDR3 is 14 residues long. J gave up 0 bases and V 5 bases, and 3 bases lay outside the gene matches. The CDR3 loop reads CASSSTGLNTEAFF. The DNA for the CDR3 is TGTGCCAGCTCATCGACAGGGTTGAACACTGAAGCTTTCTTT.

The sample holds many counts of this clonotype. J is TRBJ2-2 and V is TRBV2; 8 nucleotides align to TRBD1. V trimming: 8 bases; J trimming: 1 base; junction bases outside the gene matches: 3. CDR1 is SNHLY, CDR2 FYNNEI, per germline. There are 14 residues in the CDR3. DNA for the CDR3: TGTGCCAGCGGGGGACAGGAGAACACCGGGGAGCTGTTTTTT. It yields the protein CASGGQENTGELFF.

The sample holds many counts of this clonotype. This chain connects TRBV7-2 to TRBJ2-7, with D perhaps matching TRBD1 (6 bases). The CDR3 consists of 15 residues. V dropped 2 bases and J dropped 1 base, with 12 bases sitting between them. Germline V gives CDR1 SGHTA, CDR2 FQGNSA. CDR3 amino acids: CASSLTVRGSYEQYF. The CDR3 nucleotides are TGTGCCAGCAGCTTAACAGTCAGGGGTTCCTACGAGCAGTACTTC.

Notes on this clonotype: The conserved phenylalanine or tryptophan is not found at the CDR3 terminus, so this likely reflects a read error. This chain joins TRBV20-1 and TRBJ1-1; the D gene is possibly TRBD1 (6 bases). V was cut by 3 bases and J by 5 bases, with 13 bases left in between. The germline CDR1 and CDR2 sequences are DFQATT and SNEGSKA (reference sequence). CDR3 length: 13 residues. The DNA of the CDR3 is TGCAGTGCTAGGGCCACAGGGTTGACTGAAGCTTTCTCT. Translation: CSARATGLTEAFS.

This clonotype came up a few times. CDR3 region: CAWTTGSGYTF. CDR3 coding DNA: TGTGCCTGGACCACAGGGTCTGGCTACACCTTC. J is TRBJ1-2 and V is TRBV30, with D perhaps TRBD1 (6 bases). Germline V gene lookup returns CDR1 GTSNPN and CDR2 SVGIG (reference sequence). This CDR3 is 11 amino acids long. Deletions cut 4 bases from V and 7 bases from J, with 10 bases between.

The chain has TRBV27 and TRBJ1-1; the D is unclear. V was cut by 2 bases and J by 0 bases, with 10 bases left in between. CDR3 length: 15 amino acids. Germline V gives CDR1 MNHEY, CDR2 SMNVEV (reference sequence). The DNA for the CDR3 is TGTGCCAGCAGTTTAGTCGAGGGCATGAACACTGAAGCTTTCTTT. This translates into CASSLVEGMNTEAFF.

At least ten counts were recorded for this clonotype. This chain links TRBV28 with TRBJ2-7; TRBD1 matches at 7 bases. V lost 5 bases to trimming and J lost 6 bases; unmatched junction nucleotides: 7. The CDR3 is 13 amino acids. Germline V gene data show CDR1 as MDHEN and CDR2 as SYDVKM. CDR3 in amino acids: CASSPDRLREQYF. The CDR3 nucleotides read TGTGCCAGCAGTCCGGACAGGTTGCGCGAGCAGTACTTC.

This clonotype occurred many times. CDR3 region: CASSLARATNEKLFF. In DNA, the CDR3 is TGTGCCAGCAGCTTAGCACGTGCAACTAATGAAAAACTGTTTTTT. This rearrangement joins TRBV7-8 to TRBJ1-4; D gene uncertain. Germline CDR1 reads SGHVS; CDR2 reads FQNEAQ. Trimming stripped 0 bases from V and 0 bases from J, with 5 bases between. The CDR3 has 15 amino acids.

This clonotype was counted many times. The chain couples TRBV7-2 to TRBJ1-6, with D perhaps matching TRBD1 (6 bases). The germline V gene encodes CDR1 SGHTA and CDR2 FQGNSA. CDR3 length equals 14 residues. Trimming removed 5 bases from V and 6 bases from J, with 11 bases in between. CDR3 DNA: TGTGCCAGCAGCCGGGACATGCTTAATTCACCCCTCCACTTT. This sequence encodes CASSRDMLNSPLHF.